This T cell receptor (beta chain) was observed in a study of cytomegalovirus exposure and HLA in healthy donors listed by TCRdb under 2017. Some background on the complete study: In an earlier analysis of roughly 500 of the donors, roughly 300 Gb of sequence data and approximately 120 million unique TCR beta sequences from approximately 180 million T cells were reported. Typing coverage varied by locus: roughly 629-640 donors for A, B, C, DRB1 and DQB1; about 520 for DQA1; around 610 for DPA1; approximately 490 for DPB1. All discovery cohort repertoires had been generated using a single sequencing platform. In an earlier analysis of 550 to 700 of the donors, high-throughput TCR beta sequencing was used to judge whether each TCR beta V gene segment behaved as functional or pseudogenic. The study used immunosequencing to profile the T cell repertoires of some 600 subjects and linked those repertoires to cytomegalovirus serostatus. To predict cytomegalovirus infection status, the study combined high-throughput TCR immunosequencing, statistical association of individual TCRs with disease status, and machine learning. Rather than using new phenotypic data, the later analysis identified candidate immune exposures from TCR beta sequences and from how often those sequences occurred across donors. A later analysis re-analyzed previously published TCR beta repertoires from approximately 700 donors and added high-resolution HLA genotyping to study TCR occurrence patterns. Among the roughly 380 genotyped donors, about 85% belonged to the genetic ancestry cluster associated with self-reported Caucasian donors. The study aimed to test whether cataloging public T cell receptors could reveal signatures of past pathogen exposure. Roughly 290 gigabases of sequencing data and 91 million or so unique TCR sequences made up an early release that covered about 640 HLA-typed donors. Across 398 genotyped donors of the cohort, an average of roughly 250,000 unique TCR beta nucleotide sequences per donor were sequenced, and roughly a sixth of those sequences were non-productive. A later genetic analysis took genome-wide SNP genotypes for 398 of the 666 donors and used that subset as a discovery cohort. A separate validation cohort of approximately 120 different subjects was used in addition to the 666-subject first cohort. Because of strong linkage in the cohort, roughly five DR-DQ haplotypes were treated as single units for association and clustering. HLA typing included class I and class II loci at four-digit resolution. Donor age, sex, ethnicity and CMV serostatus were compiled together with the repertoire data. Beyond this particular receptor, the publication reports: Strong co-occurrence of HLA alleles, especially DR and DQ, made assigning TCR associations to individual alleles difficult. Most CMV-associated TCR beta chains appeared to be HLA-restricted in a later analysis, and the HLA associations seemed to be driven largely by CMV exposure. In vitro tests confirmed that a few of the cytomegalovirus-associated TCR beta chains recognize cytomegalovirus antigens. Broadly in line with IMGT annotations, most TCR beta V segments showed up in productive rearrangements about 87% or about 30% of the time in an earlier analysis of approximately 600 of the donors. This cohort had only TCR beta chains sequenced, and the lack of alpha or paired-chain data limited which features could be detected. CMV serostatus was the only immune exposure information available for the cohort. A later analysis reported that several top co-occurrence clusters appeared linked to parvovirus B19, influenza, CMV and Epstein-Barr virus. Because some donors lacked HLA typing at each locus, the association tests relied only on the typed subset. Most TCR sequences were seen in very few donors, while some public TCRs were found in many individuals. An association between a missense DCLRE1C variant and V-gene and J-gene trimming of TCR beta chains was found in a later genetic analysis and replicated in an independent cohort. Compared with the approximately 710-donor mean, donors in an Asian-associated ancestry cluster had fewer N-insertions in productive TCRs, according to a later genetic analysis. A later analysis found that HLA-associated TCR beta chains were more clonally expanded and had lower generation probabilities than equally common non-associated chains. According to a later analysis, TCR association rates differed among HLA loci, with DRB1 alleles showing the most associated TCRs and HLA-C alleles showing the fewest. Because counts were too low, more than 15 rarely observed V segments, including chromosome 9 orphons, were left out of the earlier analysis of a few hundred of the donors. Correlated functional status among segregating V segments might be attributable to linkage disequilibrium, but an unknown experimental factor could not be ruled out. In both the original and validation cohorts, the classifier was reported to diagnose cytomegalovirus status with high specificity and sensitivity. It was suggested by the authors that the approach could potentially be generalized to other disease states and immunological phenotypes. A further reported finding was that TCR beta sequences accurately predicted the HLA-A and HLA-B alleles for most subjects in the first cohort. A total of 150 or so TCR beta chains were listed by the study as associated with cytomegalovirus. Roughly uniform sequencing depth across donors was assumed in presence/absence analyses, although this assumption may not hold. Some IMGT-functional V segments, including TRBV6-2 and TRBV6-3, could not be distinguished by the 87-base-pair reads and were therefore excluded. A later analysis associated 15,000 to 20,000 TCR beta sequences with specific HLA alleles at a false discovery rate of 0.05. A cluster of highly shared sequence variants was judged likely to be a technical artifact of the sequencing pipeline.

The library was built by means of the immunoSEQ multiplex PCR assay. For the multiplex PCR, a mixture combining 60 forward primers for TCR Vbeta segments and 13 reverse primers for TCR Jbeta segments was used. Amplification of the CDR3 region of rearranged TCR beta genes was performed with a multiplex PCR assay on genomic DNA. On the Illumina HiSeq System, the amplified TCR beta libraries were sequenced as 87-base-pair reads. For the original study's pipeline: A later analysis counted about 76 million unique TCR beta chains across the 650 to 800 repertoires, and some 11 million of these chains were shared by at least two donors. Raw reads were error-corrected and collapsed into unique sequences by a nearest-neighbor algorithm in which closely related sequences were merged to remove PCR and sequencing errors. Alignment of CDR3 sequences to IMGT reference sequences was used to assign V, D and J gene segments. For a sequence to be retained, a match of at least six nucleotides to both a V gene segment and a J gene segment was required. A rearrangement was called productive if the CDR3 had no stop codons and remained in frame with V and J, and every other rearrangement was called non-productive. CDR3 was defined according to IMGT convention as the region running from the second conserved V-encoded cysteine to the conserved J-encoded phenylalanine. Sequences without an unambiguous match to a single V gene segment were excluded from the earlier analysis of 587 of the donors. In an earlier analysis of 587 of the donors, V segments were called functional above 56.7% productive rearrangements and were called segregating when the between-donor standard deviation exceeded 5%. A statistical classification framework was developed to diagnose cytomegalovirus status using the catalog of TCR beta chain sequences. In a later analysis, TCR nucleotide sequences were compared against IMGT/GENE-DB human TR gene sequences so that V and J genes could be assigned. In a later analysis, CDR3 sequences and most-parsimonious VDJ recombination scenarios were assigned using the TCRdist pipeline. In a later analysis, each TCR beta chain was defined by its CDR3 amino acid sequence together with its V-gene family, and reads without a unique V-gene family were excluded. As a way to deal with suspected cross-contamination and a sequencing artifact, a later analysis dropped hundreds of nucleotide sequences that were highly shared and had low generation probability. In a later analysis, a clonal expansion index for each public chain was calculated from normalized within-repertoire ranks of inferred template counts. Generation probabilities in a later analysis came from a VDJ recombination model fitted to out-of-frame rearrangements, and those results were checked against IGoR. In a later analysis, TCR-TCR, TCR-HLA and TCR-CMV co-occurrence was scored with hypergeometric tests, and a repertoire-size bias correction was applied to TCR pairs. In a later analysis, false discovery rates were estimated by permuting HLA or CMV assignments 20 times. In a later analysis, co-occurring TCRs were grouped using DBSCAN, with TCRdist sequence similarity added in when clustering inside HLA-allele-positive subsets. Repertoires with fewer than 30,000 or more than 120,000 public chains, plus five repertoires with anomalous nucleotide sharing, were excluded from co-occurrence clustering. TCRdb obtained this table from immuneACCESS and retained in-frame rearrangements with V and J assigned. These tables miss some clones; where compared with another copy, unresolved V genes account for less than half of the shortfall, and the remainder is unexplained. D and trimming were read from the DNA, whereas the V and J calls and clone size are those reported in that table. The sample table contains around 180,000 clones; only one count was recorded for approximately 75% of them. The top ten clonotypes cover approximately 1.5% of the sample.

The germline V gene (reference sequence) supplies CDR1 GTSNPN and CDR2 SVGIG. The germline ends are 12 bases apart after V is trimmed by 4 bases and J by 3 bases. The CDR3 has 13 amino acids, counting the end cysteine and phenylalanine. Only the CDR3 region is kept as DNA, spanning 39 bases read in frame from base 1. About this clone: Its antigen is not yet known. Per-base quality was not reported, and no clone a single base away is much larger than it.

The cohort comprised several hundred healthy bone marrow donors. Cohort members were all nominally healthy when sampled, although unrecorded immune exposures were likely present. The donor tested CMV seronegative and was one of the 352 seronegative cohort members. Each donor provided a peripheral blood sample, and peripheral blood mononuclear cells were used for TCR beta sequencing. Genomic DNA was extracted from the blood cell samples with the Qiagen DNeasy Blood Extraction Kit. The chain uses TRBV30 and TRBJ1-1, with the D gene too uncertain to name. This receptor was identified in a girl aged 5-17 years in good health and CMV-seronegative. The sequenced sample was PBMCs. This receptor has the CDR3 CAWKWQTYTEAFF. The sequenced DNA: TGTGCCTGGAAGTGGCAGACTTACACTGAAGCTTTCTTT.